A selection of T cell receptor beta chains follows, all from one sample in a study of cytomegalovirus exposure and HLA in healthy donors. The protocol was immunoSEQ multiplex PCR, while the TCRdb copy is restricted to in-frame clones and leaves out a portion. The top ten hold 2% to 2.5% of the sample, which has some 120,000 clones, around 81% seen once. Sequenced sample: PBMCs. All receptors derive from a woman between 40 and 50 years old in good health and CMV-seronegative. CDR3s include the opening cysteine and the closing phenylalanine or tryptophan. The order of the fields is J gene, D gene, clone size, V gene, CDR3 protein, CDR3 DNA. The D gene is left open where the match is weak. Clone size is given for some rows only: seen once, a few or many times, or a class if the clone is expanded.

J: TRBJ1-5; D: -; size: -; V: TRBV27; CDR3: CASSPPAGAQHF; DNA: TGTGCCAGCAGTCCCCCGGCGGGGGCCCAGCATTTT
J: TRBJ2-7; D: TRBD1; size: once; V: TRBV5-6; CDR3: CASSGDRGWGEQYF; DNA: TGTGCCAGCAGCGGGGACAGGGGATGGGGCGAGCAGTACTTC
J: TRBJ2-3; D: TRBD2; size: once; V: TRBV5-5; CDR3: CASSLLAGSTDTQYF; DNA: TGTGCCAGCAGCCTATTAGCGGGTTCCACAGATACGCAGTATTTT
J: TRBJ1-6; D: TRBD1; size: -; V: TRBV9; CDR3: CASSVGQGNSPLHF; DNA: TGTGCCAGCAGCGTGGGACAGGGGAATTCACCCCTCCACTTT
J: TRBJ2-7; D: TRBD1; size: -; V: TRBV10-3; CDR3: CAISDGTGSYEQYF; DNA: TGTGCCATCAGTGATGGGACAGGTTCCTACGAGCAGTACTTC
J: TRBJ1-1; D: -; size: -; V: TRBV18; CDR3: CASSLSGWNTEAFF; DNA: TGTGCCAGCTCCCTATCGGGATGGAACACTGAAGCTTTCTTT
J: TRBJ2-7; D: -; size: -; V: TRBV28; CDR3: CASSLRLYEQYF; DNA: TGTGCCAGCAGTTTACGACTCTACGAGCAGTACTTC
J: TRBJ2-5; D: -; size: -; V: TRBV5-1; CDR3: CASSLGLQDYMETQYF; DNA: TGCGCCAGCAGCTTGGGCCTACAGGACTACATGGAGACCCAGTACTTC
J: TRBJ2-1; D: TRBD2; size: -; V: TRBV5-4; CDR3: CASSTGLAGARNNEQFF; DNA: TGTGCCAGCAGCACAGGACTAGCGGGAGCCAGGAACAATGAGCAGTTCTTC
J: TRBJ2-1; D: TRBD2; size: -; V: TRBV6-5; CDR3: CASSYIGRGAYNEQFF; DNA: TGTGCCAGCAGTTATATAGGGCGGGGGGCCTACAATGAGCAGTTCTTC
J: TRBJ1-1; D: TRBD1; size: once; V: TRBV6-6; CDR3: CASRGKGQGNTEAFF; DNA: TGTGCCAGCAGAGGCAAGGGACAGGGGAACACTGAAGCTTTCTTT
J: TRBJ1-1; D: -; size: -; V: TRBV6-1; CDR3: CASIIGGQRNTEAFF; DNA: TGTGCCAGCATTATCGGTGGACAAAGGAACACTGAAGCTTTCTTT
J: TRBJ1-1; D: TRBD1; size: few; V: TRBV29-1; CDR3: CSGETGTWTEAFF; DNA: TGCAGCGGGGAGACAGGGACCTGGACAGAAGCTTTCTTT